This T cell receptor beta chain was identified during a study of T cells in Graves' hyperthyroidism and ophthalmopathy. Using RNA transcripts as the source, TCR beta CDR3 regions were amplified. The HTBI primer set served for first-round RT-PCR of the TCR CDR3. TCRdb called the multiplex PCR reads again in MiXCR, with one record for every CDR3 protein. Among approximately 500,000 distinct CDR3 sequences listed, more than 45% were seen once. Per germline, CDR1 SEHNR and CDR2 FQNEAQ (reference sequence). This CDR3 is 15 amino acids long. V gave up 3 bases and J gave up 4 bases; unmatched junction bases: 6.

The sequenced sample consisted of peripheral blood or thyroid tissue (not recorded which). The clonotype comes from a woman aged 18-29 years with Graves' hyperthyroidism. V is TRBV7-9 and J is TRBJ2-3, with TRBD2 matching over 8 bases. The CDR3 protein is CASSLVAGRADTQYF. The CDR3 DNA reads TGTGCCAGCAGCTTGGTAGCGGGACGCGCAGATACGCAGTATTTT.